One TCR beta chain is described in this entry. What it recognizes is unknown. The CDR3 runs 18 residues. Trimming took off 5 bases at V and 7 bases at J, with 29 bases between the two ends. Germline V gene data show CDR1 as DFQATT and CDR2 as SNEGSKA (reference sequence). This sample stems from a study of human T cells and chemical hapten exposure. Whole-study context: After 6 days, upper back 0.01% DPC patch tests were scored. Mainly, slight library volume differences in the pool made TCR yields vary.

The time point denotes: patch test 1, 2 weeks after DPC sensitization. Sample treatment: therapeutic diphenylcyclopropenone sensitization with weekly scalp DPC. TCRdb reprocessed the RACE reads with MiXCR, giving one entry per CDR3 protein. The data contain roughly 180,000 distinct CDR3 sequences, approximately 20% of them singletons. Study-wide results and caveats: DPC sensitization left the count of TCRs above 1 in 1000 unchanged.

The receptor's source is a woman aged 45-65 years with alopecia areata. Some clones in this sample may be carry-over from other donors' samples. The chain joins TRBV20-1 to TRBJ1-4; no definite D call. The specimen comprised whole blood, sampled in connection with sensitization to the hapten diphenylcyclopropenone (DPC). This CDR3 reads CSALSPIRHGHLGEKLFF. The CDR3 DNA reads TGCAGTGCTTTAAGTCCGATTCGTCACGGGCATCTGGGTGAAAAACTGTTTTTT.